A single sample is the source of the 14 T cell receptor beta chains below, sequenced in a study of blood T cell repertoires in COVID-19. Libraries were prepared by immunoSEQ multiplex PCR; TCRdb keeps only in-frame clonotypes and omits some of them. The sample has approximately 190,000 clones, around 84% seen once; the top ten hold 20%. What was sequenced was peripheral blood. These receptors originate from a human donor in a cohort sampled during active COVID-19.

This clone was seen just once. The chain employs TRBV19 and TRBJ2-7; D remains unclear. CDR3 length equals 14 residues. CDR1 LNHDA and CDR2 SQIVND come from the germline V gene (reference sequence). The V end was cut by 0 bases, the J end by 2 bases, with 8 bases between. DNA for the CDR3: TGTGCCAGTAGTATAGATGGTGCGACCTACGAGCAGTACTTC. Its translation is CASSIDGATYEQYF.

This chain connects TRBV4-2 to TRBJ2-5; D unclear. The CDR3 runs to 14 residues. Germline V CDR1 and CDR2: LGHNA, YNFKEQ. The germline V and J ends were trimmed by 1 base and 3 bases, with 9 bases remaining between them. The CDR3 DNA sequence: TGTGCCAGCAGCCAAGCACTACGGGAAGAGACCCAGTACTTC. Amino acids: CASSQALREETQYF.

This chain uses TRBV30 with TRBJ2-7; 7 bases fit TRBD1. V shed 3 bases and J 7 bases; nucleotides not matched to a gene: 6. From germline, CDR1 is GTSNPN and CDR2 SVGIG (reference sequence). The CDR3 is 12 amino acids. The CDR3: CAWRADRVEQYF. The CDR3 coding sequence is TGTGCCTGGAGGGCAGACAGGGTTGAGCAGTACTTC.

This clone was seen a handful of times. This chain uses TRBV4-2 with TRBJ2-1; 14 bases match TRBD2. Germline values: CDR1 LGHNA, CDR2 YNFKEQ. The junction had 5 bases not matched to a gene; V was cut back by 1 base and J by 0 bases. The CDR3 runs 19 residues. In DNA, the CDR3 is TGTGCCAGCAGCCAAGCCTTCGGACTAGCGGGAGGCTCCTACAATGAGCAGTTCTTC. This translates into CASSQAFGLAGGSYNEQFF.

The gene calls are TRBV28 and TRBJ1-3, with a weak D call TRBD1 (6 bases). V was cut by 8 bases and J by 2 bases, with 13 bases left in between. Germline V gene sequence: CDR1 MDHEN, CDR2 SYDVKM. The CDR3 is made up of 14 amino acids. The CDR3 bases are TGTGCCAGCGGAACACAGGGACCTGGAAACACCATATATTTT. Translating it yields CASGTQGPGNTIYF.

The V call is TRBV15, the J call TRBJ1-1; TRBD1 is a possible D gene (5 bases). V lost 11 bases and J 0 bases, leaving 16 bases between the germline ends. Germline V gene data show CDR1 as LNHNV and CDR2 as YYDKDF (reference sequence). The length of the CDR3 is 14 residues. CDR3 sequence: CASKWGNMNTEAFF. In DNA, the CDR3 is TGTGCCTCTAAATGGGGCAATATGAACACTGAAGCTTTCTTT.

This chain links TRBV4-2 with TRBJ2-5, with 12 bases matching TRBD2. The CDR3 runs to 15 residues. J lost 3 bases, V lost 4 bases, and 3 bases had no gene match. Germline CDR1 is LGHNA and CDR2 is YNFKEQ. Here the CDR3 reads CASSRASGGEETQYF. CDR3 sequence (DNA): TGTGCCAGCAGCCGTGCTAGCGGGGGGGAAGAGACCCAGTACTTC.

CDR3 amino acids: CASSLVQGIGETQYF. DNA for the CDR3: TGTGCCAGCAGCTTAGTACAGGGGATAGGGGAGACCCAGTACTTC. The chain links TRBV7-9 to TRBJ2-5; TRBD1 matches 7 bases. The CDR3 contains 15 residues. V was pared by 1 base and J by 5 bases, with 7 bases of the junction left unmatched. CDR1 and CDR2 (germline): SEHNR, FQNEAQ (reference sequence).

CDR3 DNA sequence: TGTGCCAGCAGTGAAATCAGGGGCCAAAACACTGAAGCTTTCTTT. Protein sequence: CASSEIRGQNTEAFF. The chain couples TRBV2 to TRBJ1-1, with D perhaps matching TRBD1 (6 bases). V shed 2 bases and J shed 2 bases, with 12 bases lying between them. The CDR3 has 15 amino acids. Germline-derived CDR1 and CDR2 are SNHLY and FYNNEI.

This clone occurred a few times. CDR3 nucleotide sequence: TGTGCCAGCAGCTTACGCACCGGGACTAGTTCGTACGAGCAGTACTTC. The encoded protein is CASSLRTGTSSYEQYF. This rearrangement joins TRBV11-2 to TRBJ2-7, with 8 bases aligning to TRBD2. CDR3 length equals 16 residues. Germline CDR1 reads SGHAT; CDR2 reads FQNNGV. V shed 2 bases, J shed 4 bases, and the junction held 10 bases outside the gene matches.

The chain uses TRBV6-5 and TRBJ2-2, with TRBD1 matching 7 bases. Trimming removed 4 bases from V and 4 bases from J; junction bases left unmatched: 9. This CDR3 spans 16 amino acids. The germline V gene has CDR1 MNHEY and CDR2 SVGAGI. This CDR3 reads CASSFRQGRFTGELFF. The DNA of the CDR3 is TGTGCCAGCAGTTTTCGACAGGGAAGGTTCACCGGGGAGCTGTTTTTT.

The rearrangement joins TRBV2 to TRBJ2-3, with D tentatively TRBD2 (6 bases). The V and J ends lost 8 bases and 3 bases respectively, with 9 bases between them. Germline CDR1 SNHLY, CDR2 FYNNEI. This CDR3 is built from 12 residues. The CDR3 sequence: CASSGLTDTQYF. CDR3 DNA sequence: TGTGCCAGCTCGGGACTGACAGATACGCAGTATTTT.

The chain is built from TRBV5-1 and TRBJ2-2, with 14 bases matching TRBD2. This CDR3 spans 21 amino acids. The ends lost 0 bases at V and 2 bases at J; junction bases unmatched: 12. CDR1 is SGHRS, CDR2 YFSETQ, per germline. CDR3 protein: CASSLVAGLAGVRTNTGELFF. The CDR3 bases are TGCGCCAGCAGCTTGGTGGCGGGACTAGCGGGAGTTCGCACCAACACCGGGGAGCTGTTTTTT.

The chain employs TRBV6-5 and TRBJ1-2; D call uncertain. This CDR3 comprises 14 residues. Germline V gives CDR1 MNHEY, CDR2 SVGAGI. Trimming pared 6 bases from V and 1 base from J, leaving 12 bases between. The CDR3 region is CASRGIRDNYGYTF. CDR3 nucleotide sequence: TGTGCCAGCAGGGGAATCCGGGATAACTATGGCTACACCTTC.